Sequencing of this T cell receptor beta chain was carried out in a study of CD8 T cells in ankylosing spondylitis (dated by TCRdb to 2015 to 2018). Regarding the research as a whole: T cell receptor beta repertoires were profiled in healthy donors and ankylosing spondylitis patients so that disease-linked TCR variants could be found. Peripheral blood samples were taken, and synovial fluid was additionally collected from ankylosing spondylitis patients. The full study cohort comprised around 23 ankylosing spondylitis patients and 85 to 120 healthy donors.

In this sample, this clonotype turned up once. What antigen it recognizes has not been identified. It has no much larger one-base neighbor in the sample; base qualities were not kept. One read alone is weak evidence. What the research found in general, with its limitations: Some motif variants had previously been reported in the synovial fluid and blood of reactive arthritis patients, which suggests shared mechanisms of disease initiation. A TCR beta motif made up of roughly eight highly homologous amino acid variants appeared to be characteristic of blood from ankylosing spondylitis patients. In peripheral blood, the disease-linked clones were found at relatively low frequencies and had a CD8+ phenotype. According to the report, matched synovial fluid samples from ankylosing spondylitis patients were significantly enriched for the disease-linked clones.

V loses 4 bases at its end and J loses 1 base; junction bases beyond the gene matches: 15. The germline V gene encodes CDR1 SGHRS and CDR2 YFSETQ. The CDR3 sequence holds 18 residues, the cysteine and phenylalanine included. The entry retains the CDR3 DNA only, 54 bases that are in frame from base 1. The listed sequencing device is Illumina HiSeq 2500. Quantitative 5'-RACE with molecular barcodes was used to prepare TCR beta libraries. For the original study's pipeline: A new computational method based on a probabilistic model of VDJ rearrangement was used to identify disease-linked TCR variants. Starting from the raw public reads, TCRdb applied fastp trimming at Q25, assembled clones with MiXCR and retained in-frame beta chains. Entries are consolidated by CDR3 protein sequence, retaining the most common genes and DNA. The V and J calls, along with clone size, are taken from TCRdb and not from the paper's own processing. The sample table contains roughly 440,000 distinct CDR3 sequences; only one count was recorded for more than 15% of them. The biggest ten clones account for just over 1% of the sample.

This receptor was taken from a male donor with ankylosing spondylitis. The sample consisted of blood, either unsorted or a sorted T cell fraction (not recorded which). Recombination joined TRBV5-1 with TRBJ2-3, and 7 bases in between align with TRBD2. The CDR3: CASSLQIGGRGGTDTQYF. In nucleotide form, the sequence is TGCGCCAGCAGCCTCCAAATTGGCGGGAGAGGCGGCACAGATACGCAGTATTTT.